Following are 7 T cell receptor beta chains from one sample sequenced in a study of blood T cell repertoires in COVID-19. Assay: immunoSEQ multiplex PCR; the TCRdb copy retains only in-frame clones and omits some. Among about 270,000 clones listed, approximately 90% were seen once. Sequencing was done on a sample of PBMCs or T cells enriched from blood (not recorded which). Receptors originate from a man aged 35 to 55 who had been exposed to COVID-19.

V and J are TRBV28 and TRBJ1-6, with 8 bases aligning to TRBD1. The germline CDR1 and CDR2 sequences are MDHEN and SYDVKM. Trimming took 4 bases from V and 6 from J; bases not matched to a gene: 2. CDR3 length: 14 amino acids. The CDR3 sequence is CASSSRGLNSPLHF. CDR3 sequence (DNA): TGTGCCAGCAGTTCCAGGGGGCTTAATTCACCCCTCCACTTT.

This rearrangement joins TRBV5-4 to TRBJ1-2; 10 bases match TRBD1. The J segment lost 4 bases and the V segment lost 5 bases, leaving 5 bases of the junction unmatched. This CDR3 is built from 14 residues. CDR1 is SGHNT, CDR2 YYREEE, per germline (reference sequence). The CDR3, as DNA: TGTGCCAGCAGTCAGGGACAGGGGACCTATGGCTACACCTTC. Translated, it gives CASSQGQGTYGYTF.

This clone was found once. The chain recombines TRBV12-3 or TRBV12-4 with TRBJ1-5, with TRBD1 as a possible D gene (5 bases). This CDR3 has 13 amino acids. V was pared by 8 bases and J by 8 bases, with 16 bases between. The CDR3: CASRAGPPEPQHF. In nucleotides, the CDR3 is TGTGCCAGCCGAGCGGGACCTCCAGAGCCCCAGCATTTT.

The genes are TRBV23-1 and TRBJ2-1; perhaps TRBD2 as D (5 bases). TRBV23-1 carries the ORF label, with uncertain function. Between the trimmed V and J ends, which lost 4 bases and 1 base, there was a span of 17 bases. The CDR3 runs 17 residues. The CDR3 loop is CASSPRAQKPSYNEQFF. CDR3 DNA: TGCGCCAGCAGTCCGAGGGCCCAAAAACCTTCCTACAATGAGCAGTTCTTC.

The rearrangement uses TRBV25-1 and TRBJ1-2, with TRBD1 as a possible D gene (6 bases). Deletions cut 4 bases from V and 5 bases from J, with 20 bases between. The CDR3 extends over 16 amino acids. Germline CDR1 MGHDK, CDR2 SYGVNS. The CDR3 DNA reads TGTGCCAGCAGTGGTCAGGACAGCTCAAAAGGGTATGGCTACACCTTC. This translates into CASSGQDSSKGYGYTF.

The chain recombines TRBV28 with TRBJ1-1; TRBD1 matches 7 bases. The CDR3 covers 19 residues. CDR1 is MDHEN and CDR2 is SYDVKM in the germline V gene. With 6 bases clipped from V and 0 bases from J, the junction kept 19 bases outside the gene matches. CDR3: CASSPSDRPDRTMNTEAFF. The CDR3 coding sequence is TGTGCCAGCAGCCCATCAGACCGACCGGACAGGACAATGAACACTGAAGCTTTCTTT.

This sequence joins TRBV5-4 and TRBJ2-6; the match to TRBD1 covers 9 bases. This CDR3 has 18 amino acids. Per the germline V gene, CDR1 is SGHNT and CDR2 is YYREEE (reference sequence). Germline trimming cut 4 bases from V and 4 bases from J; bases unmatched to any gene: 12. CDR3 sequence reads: CASSGPGQGLSGANVLTF. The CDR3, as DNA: TGTGCCAGCAGCGGGCCGGGACAGGGCCTCTCGGGGGCCAACGTCCTGACTTTC.